This T cell receptor (beta chain) was identified during a study of T cells in localized non-small cell lung cancer. Points on this clone: Its specificity is not known.

The assay was immunoSEQ multiplex PCR, and TCRdb's table has in-frame clones only and misses some. The sample yields about 20,000 clones, 87% seen once. This CDR3 has 13 residues. Per germline, CDR1 SGHTA and CDR2 FQGNSA. The V end lost 11 bases, the J end lost 6 bases, and 20 bases lay between the germline ends. Study-level points and caveats: Uninvolved adjacent lung had the highest recorded T cell clonality, with tumor below it. Greater T cell density in blood accompanied longer overall survival.

The material sequenced was PBMCs, taken before any cancer treatment. The chain combines TRBV7-2 with TRBJ2-7; D perhaps matches TRBD2 (5 bases). The clonotype was recovered from a man between 40 and 75 years old with stage II squamous cell lung carcinoma. The DNA for the CDR3 is TGTGCCTCCAGCAAGAGGGCGTCCCTCGAGCAGTACTTC. Its protein is CASSKRASLEQYF.